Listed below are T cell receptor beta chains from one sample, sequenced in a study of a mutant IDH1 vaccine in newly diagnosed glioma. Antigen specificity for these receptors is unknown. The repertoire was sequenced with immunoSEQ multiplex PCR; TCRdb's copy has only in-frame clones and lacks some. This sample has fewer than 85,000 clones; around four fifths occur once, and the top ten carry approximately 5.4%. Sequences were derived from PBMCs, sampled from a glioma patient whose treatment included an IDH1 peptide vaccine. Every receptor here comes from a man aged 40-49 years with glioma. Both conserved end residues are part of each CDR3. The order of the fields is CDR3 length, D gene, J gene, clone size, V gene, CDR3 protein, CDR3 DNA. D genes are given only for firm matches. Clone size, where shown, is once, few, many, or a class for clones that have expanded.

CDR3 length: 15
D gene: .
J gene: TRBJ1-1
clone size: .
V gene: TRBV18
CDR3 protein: CASSPSGGATTEAFF
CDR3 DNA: TGTGCCAGCTCACCTTCGGGGGGCGCAACCACCGAAGCTTTCTTT

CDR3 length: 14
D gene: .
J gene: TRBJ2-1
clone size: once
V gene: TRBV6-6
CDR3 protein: CASSYGEDYNEQFF
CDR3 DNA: TGTGCCAGCAGTTATGGGGAAGATTACAATGAGCAGTTCTTC

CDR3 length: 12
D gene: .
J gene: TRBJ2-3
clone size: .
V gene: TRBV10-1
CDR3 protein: CASSEGQDTQYF
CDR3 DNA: TGCGCCAGCAGTGAGGGCCAAGATACGCAGTATTTT

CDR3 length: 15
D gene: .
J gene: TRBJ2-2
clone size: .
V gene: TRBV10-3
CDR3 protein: CAISFSDPNTGELFF
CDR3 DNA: TGTGCCATTTCGTTCTCCGACCCGAACACCGGGGAGCTGTTTTTT

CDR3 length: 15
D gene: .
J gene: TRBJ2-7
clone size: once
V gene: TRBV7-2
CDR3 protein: CASSLRAEPYYEQYF
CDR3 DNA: TGTGCCAGCAGCTTACGGGCGGAGCCGTACTACGAGCAGTACTTC

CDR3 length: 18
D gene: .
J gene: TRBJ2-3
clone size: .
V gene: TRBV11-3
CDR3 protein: CASSLGMTGTRSTDTQYF
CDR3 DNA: TGTGCCAGCAGCTTAGGGATGACCGGGACGAGAAGCACAGATACGCAGTATTTT

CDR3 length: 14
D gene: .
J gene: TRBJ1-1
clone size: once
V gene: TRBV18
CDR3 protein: CASSPRGGGTEAFF
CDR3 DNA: TGTGCCAGCTCACCACGTGGGGGAGGGACTGAAGCTTTCTTT

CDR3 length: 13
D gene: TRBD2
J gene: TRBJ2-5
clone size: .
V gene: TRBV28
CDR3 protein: CASRAPGGETQYF
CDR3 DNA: TGTGCCAGCCGGGCCCCGGGGGGTGAGACCCAGTACTTC

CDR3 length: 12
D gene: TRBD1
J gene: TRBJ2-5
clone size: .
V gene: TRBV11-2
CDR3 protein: CASRTGGETQYF
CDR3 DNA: TGTGCCAGCAGGACAGGGGGAGAGACCCAGTACTTC

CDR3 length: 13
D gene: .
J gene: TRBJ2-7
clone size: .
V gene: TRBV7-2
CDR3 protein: CASSLRRTYEQYF
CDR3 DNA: TGTGCCAGCAGCTTACGTAGAACCTACGAGCAGTACTTC

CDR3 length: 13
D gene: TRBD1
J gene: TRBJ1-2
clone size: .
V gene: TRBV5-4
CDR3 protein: CASSSPDRGGYTF
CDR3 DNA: TGTGCCAGCAGCTCACCAGACAGGGGTGGCTACACCTTC

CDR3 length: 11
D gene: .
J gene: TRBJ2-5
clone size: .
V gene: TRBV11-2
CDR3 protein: CASSLQETQYF
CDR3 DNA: TGTGCCAGCAGCCTGCAAGAGACCCAGTACTTC

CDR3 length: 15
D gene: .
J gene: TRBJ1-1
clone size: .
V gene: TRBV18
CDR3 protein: CASSGAVGGKAEAFF
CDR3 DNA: TGTGCCAGCTCCGGAGCGGTGGGAGGCAAGGCTGAAGCTTTCTTT

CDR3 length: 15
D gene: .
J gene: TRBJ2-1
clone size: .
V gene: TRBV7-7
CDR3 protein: CASSSTPGFYNEQFF
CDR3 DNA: TGTGCTAGCAGCTCGACCCCAGGCTTTTACAATGAGCAGTTCTTC

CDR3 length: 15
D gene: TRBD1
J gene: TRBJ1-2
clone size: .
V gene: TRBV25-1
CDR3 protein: CASTLSRQGDYGYTF
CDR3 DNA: TGTGCCAGCACCCTCTCCCGACAGGGGGACTATGGCTACACCTTC

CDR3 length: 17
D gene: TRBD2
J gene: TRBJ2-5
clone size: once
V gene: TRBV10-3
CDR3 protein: CAIRKGGLADYQETQYF
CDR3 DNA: TGTGCCATCCGGAAGGGGGGACTAGCGGATTACCAAGAGACCCAGTACTTC

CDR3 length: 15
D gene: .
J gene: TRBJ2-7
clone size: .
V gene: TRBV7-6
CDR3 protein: CASSSHRGGRNEQYF
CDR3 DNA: TGTGCCAGCAGCTCCCACCGAGGGGGGAGAAACGAGCAGTACTTC

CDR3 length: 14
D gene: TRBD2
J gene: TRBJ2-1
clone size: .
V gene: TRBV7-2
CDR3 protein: CASRGLAGGREQFF
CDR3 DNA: TGTGCCAGCAGAGGACTAGCGGGGGGCCGGGAGCAGTTCTTC

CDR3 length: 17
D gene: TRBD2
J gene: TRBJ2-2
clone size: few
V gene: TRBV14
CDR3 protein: CASSQWTSGVSAGELFF
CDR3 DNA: TGTGCCAGCAGCCAATGGACTAGCGGCGTATCGGCCGGGGAGCTGTTTTTT

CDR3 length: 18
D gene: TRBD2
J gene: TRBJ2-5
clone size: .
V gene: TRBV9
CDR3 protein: CASSVVPAGGRRRETQYF
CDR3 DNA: TGTGCCAGCAGCGTAGTCCCAGCGGGAGGGCGTAGAAGAGAGACCCAGTACTTC

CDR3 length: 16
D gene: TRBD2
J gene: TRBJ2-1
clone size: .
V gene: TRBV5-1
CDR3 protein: CASSLRGRGPYNEQFF
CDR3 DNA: TGCGCCAGCAGCCTTCGTGGGAGGGGACCCTACAATGAGCAGTTCTTC

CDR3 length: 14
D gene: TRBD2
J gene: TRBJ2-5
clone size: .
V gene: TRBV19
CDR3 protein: CASSPRGGSETQYF
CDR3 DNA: TGTGCCAGTAGTCCCCGGGGAGGGTCTGAGACCCAGTACTTC

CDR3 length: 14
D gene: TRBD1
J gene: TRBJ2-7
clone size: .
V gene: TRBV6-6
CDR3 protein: CASRPGQGSYEQYF
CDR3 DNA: TGTGCCAGTCGACCGGGACAGGGATCTTACGAGCAGTACTTC

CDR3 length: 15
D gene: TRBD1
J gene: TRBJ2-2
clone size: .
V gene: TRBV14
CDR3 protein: CASSKGQGITGELFF
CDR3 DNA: TGTGCCAGCAGCAAGGGACAGGGGATCACCGGGGAGCTGTTTTTT

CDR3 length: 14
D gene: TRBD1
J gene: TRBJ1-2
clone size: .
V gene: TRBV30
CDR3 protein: CAWSGGTGGNGYTF
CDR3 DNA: TGTGCCTGGAGTGGGGGGACAGGGGGAAATGGCTACACCTTC

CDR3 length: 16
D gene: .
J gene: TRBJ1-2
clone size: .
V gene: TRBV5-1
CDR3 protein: CASSLAPANTNYGYTF
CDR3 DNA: TGCGCCAGCAGCTTGGCCCCGGCGAATACTAACTATGGCTACACCTTC

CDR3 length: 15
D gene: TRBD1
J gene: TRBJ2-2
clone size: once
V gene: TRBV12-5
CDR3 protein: CASGRGQESTGELFF
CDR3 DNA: TGTGCTAGTGGGCGGGGACAGGAGAGTACCGGGGAGCTGTTTTTT

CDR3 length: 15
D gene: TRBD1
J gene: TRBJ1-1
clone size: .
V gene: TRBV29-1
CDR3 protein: CSVEVSGTGVTEAFF
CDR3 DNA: TGCAGCGTTGAAGTGAGCGGGACAGGGGTCACTGAAGCTTTCTTT

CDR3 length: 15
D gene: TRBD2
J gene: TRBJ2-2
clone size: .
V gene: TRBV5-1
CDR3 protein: CASLPEGGSTGELFF
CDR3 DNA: TGCGCCAGCCTCCCGGAGGGAGGGAGCACCGGGGAGCTGTTTTTT

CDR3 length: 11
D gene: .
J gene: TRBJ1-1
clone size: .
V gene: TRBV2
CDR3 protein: CASIWDTEAFF
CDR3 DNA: TGTGCCAGCATCTGGGACACTGAAGCTTTCTTT

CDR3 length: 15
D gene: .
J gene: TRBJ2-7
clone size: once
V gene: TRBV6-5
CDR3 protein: CASRIQSQSRYEQYF
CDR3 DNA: TGTGCCAGCAGAATACAAAGTCAGTCCCGCTACGAGCAGTACTTC

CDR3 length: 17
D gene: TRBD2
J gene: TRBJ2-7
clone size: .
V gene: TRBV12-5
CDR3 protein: CASGLVKATSGSYEQYF
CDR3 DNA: TGTGCTAGTGGTTTGGTAAAGGCTACTAGCGGCTCCTACGAGCAGTACTTC

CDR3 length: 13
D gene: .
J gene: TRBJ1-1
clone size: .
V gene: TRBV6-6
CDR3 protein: CASKVKGNTEAFF
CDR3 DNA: TGTGCCAGCAAGGTTAAGGGGAACACTGAAGCTTTCTTT

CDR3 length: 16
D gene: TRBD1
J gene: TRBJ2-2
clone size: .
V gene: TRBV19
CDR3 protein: CASSIVGTGGDGELFF
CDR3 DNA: TGTGCCAGTAGTATCGTAGGGACAGGGGGGGACGGGGAGCTGTTTTTT

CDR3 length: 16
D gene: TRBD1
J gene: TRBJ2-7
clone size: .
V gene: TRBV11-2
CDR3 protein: CASSLEQGVPFSEQYF
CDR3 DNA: TGTGCCAGCAGCTTAGAACAGGGGGTCCCGTTTTCCGAGCAGTACTTC

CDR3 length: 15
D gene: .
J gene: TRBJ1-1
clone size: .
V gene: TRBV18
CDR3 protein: CASSPSRGLGTEAFF
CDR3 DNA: TGTGCCAGCTCACCGTCCAGGGGCCTGGGCACTGAAGCTTTCTTT

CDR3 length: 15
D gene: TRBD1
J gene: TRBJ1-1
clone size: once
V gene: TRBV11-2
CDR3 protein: CASSSRDRGQTEAFF
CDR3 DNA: TGTGCCAGCAGCTCAAGGGACAGGGGGCAAACTGAAGCTTTCTTT

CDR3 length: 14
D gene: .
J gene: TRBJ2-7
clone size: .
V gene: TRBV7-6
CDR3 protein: CASSPLLEVVEQYF
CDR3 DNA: TGTGCCAGCAGCCCCCTTCTGGAAGTGGTCGAGCAGTACTTC

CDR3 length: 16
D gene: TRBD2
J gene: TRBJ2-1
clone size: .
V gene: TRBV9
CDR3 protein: CASSPLTSGIYNEQFF
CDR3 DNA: TGTGCCAGTAGTCCGCTGACTAGCGGGATCTACAATGAGCAGTTCTTC

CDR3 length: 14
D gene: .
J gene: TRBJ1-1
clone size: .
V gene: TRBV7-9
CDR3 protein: CASSLAPVGGEAFF
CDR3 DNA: TGTGCCAGCAGCTTAGCCCCCGTCGGGGGGGAAGCTTTCTTT

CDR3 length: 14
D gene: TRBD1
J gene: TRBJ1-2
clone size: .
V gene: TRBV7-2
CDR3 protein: CASSPRTGVYGYTF
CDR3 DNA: TGTGCCAGCAGCCCGCGGACAGGGGTCTATGGCTACACCTTC

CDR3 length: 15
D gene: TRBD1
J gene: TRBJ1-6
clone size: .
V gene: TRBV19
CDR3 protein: CASRTGDTYNSPLHF
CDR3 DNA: TGTGCCAGTAGGACAGGGGACACCTATAATTCACCCCTCCACTTT

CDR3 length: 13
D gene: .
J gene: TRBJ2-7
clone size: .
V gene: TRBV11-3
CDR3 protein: CASSPDTLGEQYF
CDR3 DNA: TGTGCCAGCAGCCCCGACACCCTAGGGGAGCAGTACTTC

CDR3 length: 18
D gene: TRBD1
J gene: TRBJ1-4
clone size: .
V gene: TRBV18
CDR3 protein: CASSPPPSRRGLNEKLFF
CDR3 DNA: TGTGCCAGCTCACCACCTCCGTCCCGCAGGGGGCTTAATGAAAAACTGTTTTTT

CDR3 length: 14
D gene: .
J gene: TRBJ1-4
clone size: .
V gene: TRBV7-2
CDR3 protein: CASSFTGTREKLFF
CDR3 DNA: TGTGCCAGCAGCTTTACAGGGACAAGGGAAAAACTGTTTTTT

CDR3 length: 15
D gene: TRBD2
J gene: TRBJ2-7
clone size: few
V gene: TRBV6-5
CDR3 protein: CASSYSGLAADEQYF
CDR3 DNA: TGTGCCAGCAGTTACTCGGGGCTAGCGGCTGACGAGCAGTACTTC

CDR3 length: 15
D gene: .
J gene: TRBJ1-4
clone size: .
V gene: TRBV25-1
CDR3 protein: CASSEFAGTNEKLFF
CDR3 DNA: TGTGCCAGCAGTGAATTCGCGGGCACTAATGAAAAACTGTTTTTT

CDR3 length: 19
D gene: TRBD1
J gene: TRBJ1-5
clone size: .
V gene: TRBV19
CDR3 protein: CASSTSGQGVIGFGQPQHF
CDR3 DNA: TGTGCCAGTAGTACCTCTGGACAGGGGGTAATCGGGTTTGGTCAGCCCCAGCATTTT

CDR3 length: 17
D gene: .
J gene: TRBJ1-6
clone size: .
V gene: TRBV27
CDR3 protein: CASSLAGKYSYNSPLHF
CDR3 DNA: TGTGCCAGCAGTTTAGCAGGGAAATACTCCTATAATTCACCCCTCCACTTT

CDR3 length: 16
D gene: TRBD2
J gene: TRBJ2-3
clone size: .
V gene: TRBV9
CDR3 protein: CASSAVAGGITDTQYF
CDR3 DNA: TGTGCCAGCAGCGCTGTAGCGGGAGGGATCACAGATACGCAGTATTTT

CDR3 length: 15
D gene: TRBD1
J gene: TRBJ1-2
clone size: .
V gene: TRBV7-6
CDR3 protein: CASSLGQGQGDGYTF
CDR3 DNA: TGTGCCAGCAGCTTAGGTCAAGGGCAGGGGGACGGCTACACCTTC

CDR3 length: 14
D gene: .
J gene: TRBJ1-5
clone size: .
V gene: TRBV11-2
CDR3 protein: CASSRTASNQPQHF
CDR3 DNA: TGTGCCAGCAGCCGGACAGCCTCCAATCAGCCCCAGCATTTT